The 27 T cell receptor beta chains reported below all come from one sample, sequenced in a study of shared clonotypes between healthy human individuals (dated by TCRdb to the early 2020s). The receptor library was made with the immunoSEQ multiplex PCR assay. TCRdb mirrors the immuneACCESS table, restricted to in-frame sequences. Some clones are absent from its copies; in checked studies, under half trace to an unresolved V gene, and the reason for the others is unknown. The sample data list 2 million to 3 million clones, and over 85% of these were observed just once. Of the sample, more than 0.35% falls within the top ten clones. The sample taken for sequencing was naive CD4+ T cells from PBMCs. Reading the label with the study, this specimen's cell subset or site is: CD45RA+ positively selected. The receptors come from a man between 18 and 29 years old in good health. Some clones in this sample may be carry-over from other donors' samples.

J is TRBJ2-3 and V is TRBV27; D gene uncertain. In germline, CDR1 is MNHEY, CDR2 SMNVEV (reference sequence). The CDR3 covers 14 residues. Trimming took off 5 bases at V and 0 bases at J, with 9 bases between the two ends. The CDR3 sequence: CASSTLDSTDTQYF. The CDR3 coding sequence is TGTGCCAGCAGTACTTTGGACAGCACAGATACGCAGTATTTT.

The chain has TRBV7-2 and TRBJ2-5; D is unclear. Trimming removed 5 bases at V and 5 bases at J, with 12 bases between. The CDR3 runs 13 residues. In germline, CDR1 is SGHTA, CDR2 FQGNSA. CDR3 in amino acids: CASSQDSYETQYF. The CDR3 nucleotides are TGTGCCAGCAGCCAAGATTCGTATGAGACCCAGTACTTC.

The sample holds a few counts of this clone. The CDR3 nucleotides are TGTGCCAGCAGCTTAGTTCCACAGAGTAAGGGCGAAAAACTGTTTTTT. It specifies CASSLVPQSKGEKLFF. The chain uses TRBV7-9 and TRBJ1-4; D unresolved. V was trimmed by 1 base and J by 8 bases, leaving 17 bases between them. Germline V lookup: CDR1 SEHNR, CDR2 FQNEAQ (reference sequence). CDR3 size: 16 residues.

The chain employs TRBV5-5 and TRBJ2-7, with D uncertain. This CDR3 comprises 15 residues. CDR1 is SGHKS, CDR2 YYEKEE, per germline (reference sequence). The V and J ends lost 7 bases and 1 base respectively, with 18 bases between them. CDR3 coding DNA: TGTGCCAGCGGGCCTTGGGCAAAATTTTCCTACGAGCAGTACTTC. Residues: CASGPWAKFSYEQYF.

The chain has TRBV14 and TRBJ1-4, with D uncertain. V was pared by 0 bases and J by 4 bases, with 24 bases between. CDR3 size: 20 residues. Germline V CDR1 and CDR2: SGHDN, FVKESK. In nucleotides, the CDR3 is TGTGCCAGCAGCCAAGATGCGGGTTCCACCCCAGCCTCCGATAATGAAAAACTGTTTTTT. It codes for CASSQDAGSTPASDNEKLFF.

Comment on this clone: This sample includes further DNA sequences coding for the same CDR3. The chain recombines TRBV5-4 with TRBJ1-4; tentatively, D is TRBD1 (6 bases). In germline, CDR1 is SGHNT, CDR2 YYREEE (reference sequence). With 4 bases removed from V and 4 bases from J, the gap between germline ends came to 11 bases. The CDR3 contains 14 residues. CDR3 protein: CASSRTGSNEKLFF. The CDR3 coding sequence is TGTGCCAGCAGCCGTACAGGGAGTAATGAAAAACTGTTTTTT.

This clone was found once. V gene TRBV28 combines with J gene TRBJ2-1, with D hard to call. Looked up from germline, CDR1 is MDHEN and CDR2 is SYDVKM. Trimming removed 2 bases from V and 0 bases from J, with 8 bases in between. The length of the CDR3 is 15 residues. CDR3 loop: CASSLGQYSYNEQFF. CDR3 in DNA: TGTGCCAGCAGTTTAGGGCAGTACTCCTACAATGAGCAGTTCTTC.

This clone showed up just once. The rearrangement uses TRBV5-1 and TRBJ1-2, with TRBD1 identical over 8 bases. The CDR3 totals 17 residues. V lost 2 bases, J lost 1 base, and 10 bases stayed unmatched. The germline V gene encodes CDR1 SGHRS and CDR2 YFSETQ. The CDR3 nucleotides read TGCGCCAGCAGCTTCCCCGGGACAGGACCGGGTAACTATGGCTACACCTTC. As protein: CASSFPGTGPGNYGYTF.

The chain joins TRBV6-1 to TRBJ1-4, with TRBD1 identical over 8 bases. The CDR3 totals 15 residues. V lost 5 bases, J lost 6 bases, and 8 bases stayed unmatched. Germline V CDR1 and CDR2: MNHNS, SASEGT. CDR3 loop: CASSKTTGEDEKLFF. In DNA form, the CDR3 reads TGTGCCAGCAGTAAGACGACAGGGGAGGATGAAAAACTGTTTTTT.

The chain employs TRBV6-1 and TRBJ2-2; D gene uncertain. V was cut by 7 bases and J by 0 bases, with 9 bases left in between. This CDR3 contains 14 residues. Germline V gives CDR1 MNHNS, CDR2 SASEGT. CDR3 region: CASILRPNTGELFF. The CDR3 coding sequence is TGTGCCAGCATACTCAGGCCGAACACCGGGGAGCTGTTTTTT.

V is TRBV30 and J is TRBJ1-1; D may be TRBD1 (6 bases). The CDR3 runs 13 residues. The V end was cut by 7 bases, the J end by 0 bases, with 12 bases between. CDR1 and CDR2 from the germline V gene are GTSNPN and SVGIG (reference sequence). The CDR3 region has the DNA TGTGCCTTACAAGGACAGTTGAACACTGAAGCTTTCTTT. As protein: CALQGQLNTEAFF.

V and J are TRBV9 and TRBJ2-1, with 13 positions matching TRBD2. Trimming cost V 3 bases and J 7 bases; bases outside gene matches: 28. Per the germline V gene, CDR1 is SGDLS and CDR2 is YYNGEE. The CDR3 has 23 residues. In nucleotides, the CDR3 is TGTGCCAGCAGCGGAACCCTGGGACAGCCCGGGACTAGCGGGGAGGAATTAGGGAATGAGCAGTTCTTC. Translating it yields CASSGTLGQPGTSGEELGNEQFF. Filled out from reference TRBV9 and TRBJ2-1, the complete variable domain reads DSGVTQTPKHLITATGQRVTLRCSPRSGDLSVYWYQQSLDQGLQFLIQYYNGEERAKGNILERFSAQQFPDLHSELNLSSLELGDSALYFCASSGTLGQPGTSGEELGNEQFFGPGTRLTVL.

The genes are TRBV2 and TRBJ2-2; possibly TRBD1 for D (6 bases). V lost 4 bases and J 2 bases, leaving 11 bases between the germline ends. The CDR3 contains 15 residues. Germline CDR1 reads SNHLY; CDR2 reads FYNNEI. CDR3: CASSVNRVNTGELFF. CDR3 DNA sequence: TGTGCCAGCAGTGTCAACAGGGTAAACACCGGGGAGCTGTTTTTT. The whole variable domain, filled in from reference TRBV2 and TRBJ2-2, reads EPEVTQTPSHQVTQMGQEVILRCVPISNHLYFYWYRQILGQKVEFLVSFYNNEISEKSEIFDDQFSVERPDGSNFTLKIRSTKLEDSAMYFCASSVNRVNTGELFFGEGSRLTVL.

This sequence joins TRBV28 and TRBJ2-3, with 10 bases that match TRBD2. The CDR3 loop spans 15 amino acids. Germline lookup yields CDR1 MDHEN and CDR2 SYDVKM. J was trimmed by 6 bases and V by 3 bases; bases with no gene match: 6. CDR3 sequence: CASSFTSGVPDTQYF. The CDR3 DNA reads TGTGCCAGCAGTTTTACTAGCGGGGTGCCGGATACGCAGTATTTT.

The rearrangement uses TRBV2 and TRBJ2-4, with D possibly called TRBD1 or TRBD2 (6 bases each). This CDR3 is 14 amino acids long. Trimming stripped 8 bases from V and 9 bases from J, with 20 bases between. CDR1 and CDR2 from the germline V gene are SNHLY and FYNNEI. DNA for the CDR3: TGTGCCAGCCAACGGGGGCTAACCGGAAGCATTCAGTACTTC. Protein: CASQRGLTGSIQYF.

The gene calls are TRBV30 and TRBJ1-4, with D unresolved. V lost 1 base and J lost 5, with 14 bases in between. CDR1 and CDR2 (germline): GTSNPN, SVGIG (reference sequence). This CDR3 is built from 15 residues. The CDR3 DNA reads TGTGCCTGGAGTGGTAGGCCCGGCGCCAATGAAAAACTGTTTTTT. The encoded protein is CAWSGRPGANEKLFF.

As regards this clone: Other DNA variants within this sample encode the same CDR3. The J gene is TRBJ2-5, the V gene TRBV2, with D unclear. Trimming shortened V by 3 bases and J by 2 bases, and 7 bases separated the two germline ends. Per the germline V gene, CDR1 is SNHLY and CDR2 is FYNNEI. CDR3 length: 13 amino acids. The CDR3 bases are TGTGCCAGCAGTGATGTAGGTCAAGAGACCCAGTACTTC. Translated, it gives CASSDVGQETQYF. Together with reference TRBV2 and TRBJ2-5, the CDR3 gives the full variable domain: EPEVTQTPSHQVTQMGQEVILRCVPISNHLYFYWYRQILGQKVEFLVSFYNNEISEKSEIFDDQFSVERPDGSNFTLKIRSTKLEDSAMYFCASSDVGQETQYFGPGTRLLVL.

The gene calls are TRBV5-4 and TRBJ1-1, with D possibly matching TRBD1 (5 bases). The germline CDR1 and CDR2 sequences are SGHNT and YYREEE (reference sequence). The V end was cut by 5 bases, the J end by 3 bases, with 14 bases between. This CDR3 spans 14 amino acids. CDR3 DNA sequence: TGTGCCAGCAGGCTGGGGGGTACGGACACTGAAGCTTTCTTT. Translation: CASRLGGTDTEAFF.

The CDR3 region is CATSRITMAGYNEQFF. CDR3 in DNA: TGTGCCACCAGCAGAATCACCATGGCAGGCTATAATGAGCAGTTCTTC. The chain joins TRBV15 to TRBJ2-1; D remains ambiguous. Germline V gives CDR1 LNHNV, CDR2 YYDKDF (reference sequence). CDR3 length equals 16 residues. The V end was cut by 2 bases, the J end by 7 bases, with 18 bases between.

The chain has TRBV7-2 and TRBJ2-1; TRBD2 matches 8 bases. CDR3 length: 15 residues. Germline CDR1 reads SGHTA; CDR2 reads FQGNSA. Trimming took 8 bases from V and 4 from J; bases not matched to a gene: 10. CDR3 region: CASLRSSGDYNEQFF. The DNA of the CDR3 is TGTGCCAGCTTAAGGAGTAGCGGGGATTACAATGAGCAGTTCTTC.

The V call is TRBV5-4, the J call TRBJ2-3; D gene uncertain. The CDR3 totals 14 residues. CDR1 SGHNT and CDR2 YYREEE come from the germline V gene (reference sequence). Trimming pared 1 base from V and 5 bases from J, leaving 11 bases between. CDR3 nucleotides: TGTGCCAGCAGCTTGCAGGCTGTGGGAGATACGCAGTATTTT. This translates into CASSLQAVGDTQYF.

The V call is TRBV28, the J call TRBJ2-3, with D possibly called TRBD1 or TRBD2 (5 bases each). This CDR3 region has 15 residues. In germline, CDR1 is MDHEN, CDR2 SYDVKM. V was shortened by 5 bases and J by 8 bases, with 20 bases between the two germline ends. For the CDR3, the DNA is TGTGCCAGCAGTCTCCGGGACGGGAAGATGGGTACGCAGTATTTT. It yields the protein CASSLRDGKMGTQYF.

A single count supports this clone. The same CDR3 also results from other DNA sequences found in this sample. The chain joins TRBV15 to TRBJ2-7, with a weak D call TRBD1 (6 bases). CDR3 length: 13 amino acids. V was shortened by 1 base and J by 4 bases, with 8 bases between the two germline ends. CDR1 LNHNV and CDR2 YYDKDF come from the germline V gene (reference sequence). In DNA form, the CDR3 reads TGTGCCACCAGCAGAGTACAGGGTTACGAGCAGTACTTC. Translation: CATSRVQGYEQYF.

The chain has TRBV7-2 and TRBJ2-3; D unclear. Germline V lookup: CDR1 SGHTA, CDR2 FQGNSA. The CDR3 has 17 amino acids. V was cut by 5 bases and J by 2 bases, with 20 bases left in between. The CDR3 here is CASSVGSFGFNTDTQYF. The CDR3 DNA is TGTGCCAGCAGCGTCGGGTCTTTTGGGTTCAACACAGATACGCAGTATTTT.

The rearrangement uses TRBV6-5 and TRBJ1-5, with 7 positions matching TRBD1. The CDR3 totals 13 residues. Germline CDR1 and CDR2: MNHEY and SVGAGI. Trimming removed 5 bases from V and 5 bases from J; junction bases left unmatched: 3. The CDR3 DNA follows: TGTGCCAGCAGTGTACAGGGGCATCAGCCCCAGCATTTT. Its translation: CASSVQGHQPQHF.

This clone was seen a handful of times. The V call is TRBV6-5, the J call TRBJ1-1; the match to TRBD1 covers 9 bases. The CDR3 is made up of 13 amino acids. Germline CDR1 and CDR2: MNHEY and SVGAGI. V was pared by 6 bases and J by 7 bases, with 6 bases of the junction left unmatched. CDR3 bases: TGTGCCAGCAGCGCCAGGGACAGGGTTGAAGCTTTCTTT. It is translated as CASSARDRVEAFF.

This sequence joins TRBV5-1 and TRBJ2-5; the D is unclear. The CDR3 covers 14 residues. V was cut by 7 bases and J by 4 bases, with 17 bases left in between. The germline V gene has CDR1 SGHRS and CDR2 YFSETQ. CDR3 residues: CASSVQFGGETQYF. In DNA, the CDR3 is TGCGCCAGCTCCGTCCAGTTCGGCGGAGAGACCCAGTACTTC.